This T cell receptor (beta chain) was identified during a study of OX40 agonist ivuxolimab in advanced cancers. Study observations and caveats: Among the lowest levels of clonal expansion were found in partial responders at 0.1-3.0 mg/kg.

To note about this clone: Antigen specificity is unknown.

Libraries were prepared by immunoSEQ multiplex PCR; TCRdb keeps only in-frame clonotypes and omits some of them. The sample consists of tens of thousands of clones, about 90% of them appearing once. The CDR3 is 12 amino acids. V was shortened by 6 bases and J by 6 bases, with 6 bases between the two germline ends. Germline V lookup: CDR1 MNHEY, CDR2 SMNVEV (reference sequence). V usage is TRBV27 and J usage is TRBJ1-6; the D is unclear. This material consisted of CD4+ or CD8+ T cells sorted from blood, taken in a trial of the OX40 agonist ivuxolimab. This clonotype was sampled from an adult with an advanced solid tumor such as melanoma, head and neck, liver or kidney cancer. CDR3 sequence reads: CASSLVNSPLHF. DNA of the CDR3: TGTGCCAGCAGCCTCGTTAATTCACCCCTCCACTTT.